This T cell receptor (beta chain) comes out of a study of human T cells and chemical hapten exposure. Study outcomes and limitations: There was no change with DPC sensitization in TCRs above 1 in 1000 frequency.

Comment on this clonotype: Its antigen is not identified.

Original analysis: With a range of 23,224 to 690,600, the median per sample was 95,638 TCRs. TCRdb re-called the 5' RACE reads through MiXCR, storing one row per CDR3 protein. The V and J calls were determined by TCRdb, not by the authors. In the table there are fewer than 150,000 distinct CDR3 sequences, around 20% of which are singletons. Unseparated into fractions, whole blood served as the source from which total RNA was extracted. The germline V gene encodes CDR1 SGHAT and CDR2 FQNNGV. The V and J ends lost 3 bases and 10 bases respectively, with 16 bases between them. This CDR3 region has 14 residues.

The chain combines TRBV11-2 with TRBJ2-1; D gene uncertain. The TCR originated in a human donor in good health. The CDR3 loop reads CASSFGLVREEQFF. The CDR3 nucleotides read TGTGCCAGCAGCTTCGGATTAGTTAGAGAGGAGCAGTTCTTC.